This T cell receptor (beta chain) is from a study of monozygotic twins with inflammatory bowel disease. Whole-study findings and limits: Results did not support any single strong IBD-associated signal or clonotype.

Per donor, about 2.4 ml of blood was collected and frozen. The CDR3 totals 15 residues. CDR1 is KGHSH, CDR2 LQKENI, per germline. Regarding this clonotype: The target antigen is unknown.

Across eight separate reactions for each sample, cDNA was made. TCRdb reprocessed the 5' RACE reads and keeps a single row for each CDR3 protein, giving no DNA. The listing records under 200,000 distinct CDR3 sequences. This TCR derives from a human donor with ulcerative colitis or Crohn's disease, or a healthy co-twin of an affected twin (not recorded which). The gene calls are TRBV18 and TRBJ2-5; the D call from TCRdb, TRBD1, cannot be confirmed without DNA. Material: blood. The CDR3 sequence: CASSQGQGVLETQYF.